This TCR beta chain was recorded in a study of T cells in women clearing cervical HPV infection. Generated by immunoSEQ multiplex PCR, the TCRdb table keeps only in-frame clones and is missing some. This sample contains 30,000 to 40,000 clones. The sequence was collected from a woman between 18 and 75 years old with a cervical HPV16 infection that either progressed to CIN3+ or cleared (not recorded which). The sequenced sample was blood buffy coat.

The CDR3 bases that were read are TGCAGTGCTAGTGGCCCCGGGGAAAACTATGGC. This codes for CSASGPGENYG. The entire CDR3 sequence reads CSASGPGENYGYTF. This chain connects TRBV20-1 to TRBJ1-2; no clear D gene. The read terminates 3 residues before the CDR3 end, so the remaining end is supplied by the germline J gene. CDR1 is DFQATT and CDR2 is SNEGSKA in the germline V gene (reference sequence). The CDR3 loop spans 14 amino acids. V was pared by 3 bases and J by 2 bases, with 13 bases between.